Sequencing of this T cell receptor beta chain was carried out in a study of cytomegalovirus exposure and HLA in healthy donors. Notes on the study in general: In the 130 or so validation repertoires, just under 95% of cluster scores exceeded 0, per a later analysis.

The data were produced by immunoSEQ multiplex PCR, yet TCRdb's version contains in-frame clones alone and is incomplete. The sample records 90,000 to 100,000 clones, around 90% being singletons. On this clone: The antigen remains undetermined.

Trimming removed 2 bases from V and 7 bases from J, with 15 bases in between. The germline V gene has CDR1 MNHNY and CDR2 SVGAGI (reference sequence). This CDR3 region has 14 residues. Donors came from a validation cohort of 90 to 150 subjects, distinct from the first 666-subject cohort. The clonotype originates from a woman aged 25 to 45 in good health and CMV-seronegative. The chain employs TRBV6-6 and TRBJ2-7; D is unclear. The material sequenced was PBMCs. The CDR3 DNA is TGTGCCAGCAGTTACGGGTTTTCAGGTCGGGAGCAGTACTTC. This translates into CASSYGFSGREQYF.